What follows are 9 T cell receptor beta chains derived from one specimen sequenced in a study of CD8 T cells in ankylosing spondylitis. TCRdb re-called the 5' RACE reads with MiXCR, one entry per CDR3 protein. The table records roughly 230,000 distinct CDR3 sequences, around 8% of them present only once. Sequencing was performed on blood, either unsorted or a sorted T cell fraction (not recorded which). All receptors come from a female donor with ankylosing spondylitis or in good health (not recorded which).

This clonotype was seen ten or more times. CDR3 protein: CASSASGGTDTQYF. The DNA of the CDR3 is TGCGCCAGCAGCGCCAGCGGGGGCACAGATACGCAGTATTTT. The chain uses TRBV5-1 and TRBJ2-3, with 7 bases that match TRBD2. Unmatched junction bases numbered 3, after V lost 4 bases and J lost 1 base. Germline V gene sequence: CDR1 SGHRS, CDR2 YFSETQ. The length of the CDR3 is 14 residues. Drawing the rest from reference TRBV5-1 and TRBJ2-3, the complete variable domain is KAGVTQTPRYLIKTRGQQVTLSCSPISGHRSVSWYQQTPGQGLQFLFEYFSETQRNKGNFPGRFSGRQFSNSRSEMNVSTLELGDSALYLCASSASGGTDTQYFGPGTRLTVL.

This clonotype was recorded many times. The chain is built from TRBV20-1 and TRBJ2-1, with D hard to call. The germline gives CDR1 DFQATT, CDR2 SNEGSKA (reference sequence). Trimming pared 3 bases from V and 8 bases from J, leaving 8 bases between. The CDR3 has 11 amino acids. CDR3 protein: CSASSGDEQFF. CDR3 bases: TGCAGTGCTAGCTCCGGCGATGAGCAGTTCTTC.

The CDR3 DNA reads as TGTGCCAGCAGCCAAGTTACAGAGCAGTTCTTC. It translates to CASSQVTEQFF. V and J are TRBV14 and TRBJ2-1, with D hard to call. The CDR3 covers 11 residues. V was clipped by 1 base and J by 10 bases, with 5 bases between them. Germline loops: CDR1 SGHDN, CDR2 FVKESK.

This chain connects TRBV9 to TRBJ2-3; maybe TRBD1 (6 bases). From germline, CDR1 is SGDLS and CDR2 YYNGEE. The V gene lost 4 bases and the J gene lost 0 bases, with 15 bases spanning the gap. The CDR3 sequence is 16 residues long. CDR3 DNA: TGTGCCAGCAGCTCCCTAGGGGGAGCTAGCACAGATACGCAGTATTTT. It is translated as CASSSLGGASTDTQYF.

This clonotype was seen ten or more times. The rearrangement links TRBV15 to TRBJ2-7; D may match TRBD1 or TRBD2 (5 bases each). This CDR3 has 15 amino acids. The V end was cut by 3 bases, the J end by 6 bases, with 18 bases between. Germline CDR1 reads LNHNV; CDR2 reads YYDKDF (reference sequence). The CDR3 spells CATSRYRDPEGEQYF. The DNA of the CDR3 is TGTGCCACCAGCAGGTACCGGGACCCAGAGGGCGAGCAGTACTTC.

The CDR3 coding sequence is TGTGCCAGCAGTCTTGGGCAACAGGCCCACGAGCAGTACTTC. Residues: CASSLGQQAHEQYF. The gene calls are TRBV6-1 and TRBJ2-7, with D maybe TRBD1 (5 bases). The CDR3 sequence is 14 residues long. CDR1 and CDR2 from the germline V gene are MNHNS and SASEGT. The V and J ends lost 5 bases and 5 bases respectively, with 16 bases between them.

This clonotype was counted many times. V and J are TRBV6-1 and TRBJ1-2, with 7 positions matching TRBD1. The CDR3 covers 13 residues. Trimming at V came to 7 bases and at J to 6 bases, leaving 8 bases not matched to a gene. Germline CDR1 and CDR2: MNHNS and SASEGT. Here the CDR3 reads CASTLTGSNGYTF. CDR3 in DNA: TGTGCCAGCACCCTGACAGGGTCGAATGGCTACACCTTC.

This clonotype occurred many times. V usage is TRBV10-3 and J usage is TRBJ2-2; no reliable D call. CDR3 length equals 13 residues. With 7 bases removed from V and 2 bases from J, the gap between germline ends came to 8 bases. Germline-derived CDR1 and CDR2 are ENHRY and SYGVKD. This CDR3 reads CAITGPNTGELFF. The CDR3 DNA reads as TGTGCCATCACCGGGCCAAACACCGGGGAGCTGTTTTTT.

This clonotype has a count of ten or more. V usage is TRBV6-2 or TRBV6-3 and J usage is TRBJ1-1, with TRBD1 matching 8 bases. After removal of 3 bases from V and 5 bases from J, the junction contained 8 bases not matched to a gene. Per germline, CDR1 MNHEY and CDR2 SVGEGT. The CDR3 sequence is 15 residues long. CDR3 nucleotides: TGTGCCAGCAGTTATCAACCCACAGGGGGGACTGAAGCTTTCTTT. It encodes CASSYQPTGGTEAFF.